Each of the 15 T cell receptor beta chains below was sequenced from the same sample in a study of OX40 agonist ivuxolimab in advanced cancers. The protocol was immunoSEQ multiplex PCR, while the TCRdb copy is restricted to in-frame clones and leaves out a portion. The data show around 63,000 clones, with 85% to 90% seen just once and about 10% held by the top ten. This sample comprised CD4+ or CD8+ T cells sorted from blood, obtained in a trial of the OX40 agonist ivuxolimab. The receptors stem from an adult with an advanced solid tumor such as melanoma, head and neck, liver or kidney cancer.

The chain recombines TRBV6-6 with TRBJ1-1; D call uncertain. Between the trimmed V and J ends, which lost 6 bases and 4 bases, there was a span of 9 bases. This CDR3 comprises 12 residues. Germline CDR1 and CDR2: MNHNY and SVGAGI (reference sequence). The CDR3 is CASREPTTEAFF. CDR3 nucleotide sequence: TGTGCCAGCAGGGAACCGACCACTGAAGCTTTCTTT.

V and J are TRBV27 and TRBJ2-7; TRBD1 matches at 7 bases. The junction had 3 bases not matched to a gene; V was cut back by 6 bases and J by 4 bases. Germline CDR1 is MNHEY and CDR2 is SMNVEV (reference sequence). The CDR3 is 12 residues long. For the CDR3, the DNA is TGTGCCAGCAGGGCCAGGGGGTACGAGCAGTACTTC. This sequence encodes CASRARGYEQYF.

This chain uses TRBV5-1 with TRBJ2-7, with D possibly TRBD2 on 9 matching bases. Trimming pared 7 bases from V and 7 bases from J, leaving 24 bases between. The CDR3 sequence is 15 residues long. Germline CDR1 is SGHRS and CDR2 is YFSETQ. The CDR3 DNA reads as TGCGCCAGCGGCGGGGGGGACAGGCCGCGTTATGAGCAGTACTTC. It codes for CASGGGDRPRYEQYF.

The chain combines TRBV2 with TRBJ1-4, with 7 bases aligning to TRBD1. The CDR3 sequence is 13 residues long. Germline V lookup: CDR1 SNHLY, CDR2 FYNNEI. J gave up 4 bases and V 9 bases, and 5 bases lay outside the gene matches. CDR3 nucleotides: TGTGCCAGTATCGGGACAGTTAATGAAAAACTGTTTTTT. It encodes CASIGTVNEKLFF.

The CDR3 protein is CASSLEGTGGEGYTF. CDR3 nucleotides: TGTGCCAGCAGCTTAGAGGGCACAGGGGGTGAGGGCTACACCTTC. This chain joins TRBV7-9 and TRBJ1-2; 8 bases agree with TRBD1. With 1 base clipped from V and 8 bases from J, the junction kept 9 bases outside the gene matches. CDR1 is SEHNR and CDR2 is FQNEAQ in the germline V gene (reference sequence). The CDR3 consists of 15 residues.

V usage is TRBV10-1 and J usage is TRBJ2-3; no clear D gene. Germline CDR1 reads WNHNN; CDR2 reads SYGVQD (reference sequence). The CDR3 totals 14 residues. Trimming took off 4 bases at V and 7 bases at J, with 15 bases between the two ends. The CDR3 loop is CASSVSLDPYTQYF. The CDR3 DNA sequence: TGCGCCAGCAGTGTGTCCCTAGACCCCTATACGCAGTATTTT.

This clone is medium-sized by share. This sequence joins TRBV19 and TRBJ1-1; D remains unclear. The V end lost 6 bases, the J end lost 3 bases, and 8 bases lay between the germline ends. The CDR3 is 12 amino acids. Germline loops: CDR1 LNHDA, CDR2 SQIVND (reference sequence). The CDR3 region has the DNA TGTGCCAGTAGCTACGCCGACACTGAAGCTTTCTTT. Residues: CASSYADTEAFF.

This chain links TRBV1 with TRBJ2-7. TRBV1 constitutes a pseudogene. This CDR3 is 18 amino acids long. CDR3 region: CTSSPAGTRPRRSYEQYF. CDR3 nucleotide sequence: TGCACCAGCAGCCCCGCCGGGACCCGCCCGCGGCGCTCCTACGAGCAGTACTTC.

This rearrangement joins TRBV5-6 to TRBJ2-2; D may be TRBD2 (6 bases). Germline loops: CDR1 SGHDT, CDR2 YYEEEE. The V end lost 4 bases, the J end lost 6 bases, and 19 bases lay between the germline ends. The CDR3 consists of 16 residues. The CDR3 DNA reads as TGTGCCAGCAGCCAGGGACTCAATTCAGTCTCCGGGGAGCTGTTTTTT. Translated, it gives CASSQGLNSVSGELFF.

This chain links TRBV5-6 with TRBJ2-6; 7 nucleotides match TRBD1. CDR3 length: 19 amino acids. Trimming took 3 bases from V and 1 from J; bases not matched to a gene: 13. Germline lookup yields CDR1 SGHDT and CDR2 YYEEEE. The CDR3 region has the DNA TGTGCCAGCAGCTCCCTTATGGGACAGTTCATTTCTGGGGCCAACGTCCTGACTTTC. Its protein is CASSSLMGQFISGANVLTF.

This clone has just one count. CDR3 DNA sequence: TGTGCCAGCAGTTACTCTGGGGTCCTACGGGACTACGAGCAGTACTTC. Its protein is CASSYSGVLRDYEQYF. The chain has TRBV6-5 and TRBJ2-7; D possibly corresponds to TRBD2 (5 bases). There are 16 residues in the CDR3. V was clipped by 0 bases and J by 3 bases, with 15 bases between them. Looked up from germline, CDR1 is MNHEY and CDR2 is SVGAGI.

V is TRBV9 and J is TRBJ2-1; 7 bases are shared with TRBD2. Germline V CDR1 and CDR2: SGDLS, YYNGEE. CDR3 size: 16 residues. V dropped 2 bases and J dropped 0; count of bases not matched to a gene: 5. CDR3 in DNA: TGTGCCAGCAGCGTCAGCGGGGCGAGCTCCTACAATGAGCAGTTCTTC. Translating gives CASSVSGASSYNEQFF.

The chain recombines TRBV27 with TRBJ2-7; D uncertain. Germline CDR1 reads MNHEY; CDR2 reads SMNVEV (reference sequence). The CDR3 length is 18 residues. V dropped 7 bases and J dropped 0 bases, with 25 bases sitting between them. CDR3 sequence reads: CASNYSPWTARSSYEQYF. The CDR3 coding sequence is TGTGCCAGCAACTACAGCCCCTGGACGGCCAGGAGCTCCTACGAGCAGTACTTC.

This chain connects TRBV6-5 to TRBJ2-7; unclear D gene. V was pared by 0 bases and J by 0 bases, with 6 bases between. CDR1 is MNHEY and CDR2 is SVGAGI in the germline V gene. CDR3 length: 14 amino acids. The CDR3 DNA reads as TGTGCCAGCAGTTACTCGGCAGGCTCCTACGAGCAGTACTTC. This encodes CASSYSAGSYEQYF.

The chain employs TRBV7-9 and TRBJ2-3; no clear D. This CDR3 spans 13 amino acids. V was shortened by 0 bases and J by 10 bases, with 11 bases between the two germline ends. Germline CDR1 reads SEHNR; CDR2 reads FQNEAQ (reference sequence). This CDR3 is CASSLASAESQYF. The DNA of the CDR3 is TGTGCCAGCAGCTTAGCGTCGGCCGAGTCGCAGTATTTT.